The 5 T cell receptor beta chains listed next were all sequenced from one sample in a study of blood T cell repertoires in COVID-19. Clones were sequenced by immunoSEQ multiplex PCR, and TCRdb holds only the in-frame ones, with some missing. The sample has nearly 250,000 clones; about 89% are singletons. Source material: peripheral blood. The receptors here all came from a woman aged 55-69 years who had recovered from COVID-19.

The chain uses TRBV6-5 and TRBJ1-6; unclear D gene. The V end lost 6 bases, the J end lost 5 bases, and 14 bases lay between the germline ends. CDR3 length equals 15 residues. Germline V gives CDR1 MNHEY, CDR2 SVGAGI. The CDR3: CASRGPGGDNSPLHF. CDR3 sequence (DNA): TGTGCCAGCAGGGGTCCGGGAGGTGATAATTCACCCCTCCACTTT.

The V gene is TRBV7-2, the J gene TRBJ1-1; D unresolved. This CDR3 comprises 15 residues. Germline CDR1 and CDR2: SGHTA and FQGNSA. Trimming took 5 bases from V and 0 from J, leaving 13 bases between them. In DNA, the CDR3 is TGTGCCAGCAGCCCCATTCCGGGAATGAACACTGAAGCTTTCTTT. This translates into CASSPIPGMNTEAFF. Supplemented by reference TRBV7-2 and TRBJ1-1, the full variable domain reads GAGVSQSPSNKVTEKGKDVELRCDPISGHTALYWYRQSLGQGLEFLIYFQGNSAPDKSGLPSDRFSAERTGGSVSTLTIQRTQQEDSAVYLCASSPIPGMNTEAFFGQGTRLTVV.

The CDR3 DNA follows: TGCGCCAGCGGCAGGGGAGATCAGCCCCAGCATTTT. Its translation is CASGRGDQPQHF. This chain uses TRBV10-2 with TRBJ1-5; a weak D match, TRBD1 (6 bases). CDR1 WSHSY and CDR2 SAAADI come from the germline V gene. The CDR3 loop spans 12 amino acids. Trimming stripped 8 bases from V and 5 bases from J, with 10 bases between.

The chain recombines TRBV19 with TRBJ2-3; TRBD1 matches at 7 bases. Germline CDR1 is LNHDA and CDR2 is SQIVND (reference sequence). There are 13 residues in the CDR3. The trim removed 9 bases at V and 4 bases at J, leaving 7 bases unmatched. The CDR3 region is CASSQGFPDTQYF. In nucleotides, the CDR3 is TGTGCCAGCTCACAGGGGTTCCCAGATACGCAGTATTTT. Together with reference TRBV19 and TRBJ2-3, the CDR3 gives the full variable domain: DGGITQSPKYLFRKEGQNVTLSCEQNLNHDAMYWYRQDPGQGLRLIYYSQIVNDFQKGDIAEGYSVSREKKESFPLTVTSAQKNPTAFYLCASSQGFPDTQYFGPGTRLTVL.

The genes are TRBV3-1 (or the pseudogene TRBV3-2) and TRBJ2-7; TRBD1 matches 7 bases. Germline V gives CDR1 LGHDT, CDR2 YNNKEL (reference sequence). J gave up 2 bases and V 6 bases, and 7 bases lay outside the gene matches. This CDR3 has 14 amino acids. The DNA for the CDR3 is TGTGCCAGCAGTCTCGGGACAGTTACCTACGAGCAGTACTTC. Residues: CASSLGTVTYEQYF.